What follows are 18 T cell receptor beta chains derived from one specimen sequenced in a study of blood T cells in healthy people across ages. Next came a second PCR, run for about 6 to 12 cycles, which used a sample-barcoded 5' primer along with a J-beta primer mix. TCRdb recomputed calls from the 5' RACE reads with MiXCR, one row per CDR3 protein. The sample holds fewer than 1 million distinct CDR3 sequences, roughly 44% seen once. Source material: blood. The receptors derive from a man aged 60 to 75 in good health.

The chain couples TRBV28 to TRBJ1-1, with a possible D match to TRBD1 (5 bases). Trimming pared 10 bases from V and 7 bases from J, leaving 16 bases between. The V gene's germline CDR1 is MDHEN and CDR2 SYDVKM. The CDR3 length is 12 residues. The CDR3 is CATVDSLLEAFF. As DNA, the CDR3 is TGTGCCACCGTCGACAGTCTACTTGAAGCTTTCTTT.

This clonotype was seen once. V usage is TRBV7-7 and J usage is TRBJ2-5, with D tentatively TRBD1 or TRBD2 (5 bases each). Germline V gene lookup returns CDR1 SSHAT and CDR2 FNYEAQ (reference sequence). The CDR3 length is 12 residues. DNA for the CDR3: TGTGGAAGGTGGGGGTCGGGGGAGACCCAGTACTTC. Translating it yields CGRWGSGETQYF.

This sequence joins TRBV29-1 and TRBJ2-5; tentatively, D is TRBD1 (6 bases). This CDR3 region has 18 residues. Germline values: CDR1 SQVTM, CDR2 ANQGSEA. Deletions cut 1 base from V and 11 bases from J, with 32 bases between. The CDR3 DNA reads TGCAGCGTTGAAGGGGCAAGACCCAGGGCAGGGGTGGTCAATGAGCAGTACTTC. Translation: CSVEGARPRAGVVNEQYF.

This clonotype has a handful of counts. The chain combines TRBV7-9 with TRBJ2-5, with D perhaps being TRBD1 or TRBD2 (6 bases each). This CDR3 has 15 residues. The V gene's germline CDR1 is SEHNR and CDR2 FQNEAQ (reference sequence). The V and J ends lost 0 bases and 2 bases respectively, with 10 bases between them. The CDR3 DNA is TGTGCCAGCAGCTTAGCGAGGAGGGGGCAAGAGACCCAGTACTTC. It translates to CASSLARRGQETQYF.

This clonotype was observed a few times. V is TRBV3-1 and J is TRBJ1-1, with 7 bases lining up with TRBD1. Germline loops: CDR1 LGHDT, CDR2 YNNKEL (reference sequence). J lost 8 bases, V lost 4 bases, and 7 bases had no gene match. CDR3 size: 13 residues. The CDR3 loop is CASSLMTGLEAFF. The CDR3 coding sequence is TGTGCCAGCAGCCTAATGACAGGGCTAGAAGCTTTCTTT.

This clonotype was found a few times. The chain is built from TRBV7-9 and TRBJ2-1, with 15 nucleotides matching TRBD2. After removal of 5 bases from V and 7 bases from J, the junction contained 6 bases not matched to a gene. This CDR3 has 16 residues. Germline V gives CDR1 SEHNR, CDR2 FQNEAQ (reference sequence). The CDR3: CASSPGLAGGRNEQFF. The CDR3 DNA reads as TGTGCCAGCAGCCCAGGACTAGCGGGGGGGCGTAATGAGCAGTTCTTC. Full variable domain (outside the CDR3, taken from reference TRBV7-9 and TRBJ2-1): DTGVSQNPRHKITKRGQNVTFRCDPISEHNRLYWYRQTLGQGPEFLTYFQNEAQLEKSRLLSDRFSAERPKGSFSTLEIQRTEQGDSAMYLCASSPGLAGGRNEQFFGPGTRLTVL.

This clonotype occurred a few times. This sequence joins TRBV12-3 or TRBV12-4 and TRBJ1-1; TRBD1 agrees at 7 bases. There are 13 residues in the CDR3. V gave up 5 bases and J gave up 9 bases; unmatched junction bases: 9. The CDR3 spells CASSVVKQGQAFF. CDR3 in DNA: TGTGCCAGCAGTGTAGTGAAACAGGGGCAAGCTTTCTTT.

This clonotype was picked up many times. The rearrangement uses TRBV29-1 and TRBJ2-5; 8 positions match TRBD1. Germline V lookup: CDR1 SQVTM, CDR2 ANQGSEA. The junction had 8 bases not matched to a gene; V was cut back by 3 bases and J by 5 bases. The CDR3 is 14 residues long. CDR3 in amino acids: CSVDSDRAWETQYF. CDR3 bases: TGCAGCGTTGACTCGGACAGGGCTTGGGAGACCCAGTACTTC. The variable domain in full, completed from reference TRBV29-1 and TRBJ2-5, reads SAVISQKPSRDICQRGTSLTIQCQVDSQVTMMFWYRQQPGQSLTLIATANQGSEATYESGFVIDKFPISRPNLTFSTLTVSNMSPEDSSIYLCSVDSDRAWETQYFGPGTRLLVL.

This clonotype has only a few counts. The chain carries TRBV5-1 and TRBJ1-1; 8 nucleotides agree with TRBD1. The CDR3 runs 17 residues. CDR1 and CDR2 (germline): SGHRS, YFSETQ. V trimming: 4 bases; J trimming: 1 base; junction bases outside the gene matches: 12. Here the CDR3 reads CASSQSRQGWGNTEAFF. DNA for the CDR3: TGCGCCAGCAGCCAGTCTCGACAGGGGTGGGGGAACACTGAAGCTTTCTTT.

The V gene is TRBV25-1, the J gene TRBJ2-4; 12 nucleotides line up with TRBD1. J gave up 1 base and V 4 bases, and 11 bases lay outside the gene matches. Germline lookup yields CDR1 MGHDK and CDR2 SYGVNS. This CDR3 contains 19 residues. CDR3 sequence reads: CASSGPGQGAGLAKNIQYF. The CDR3 nucleotides read TGTGCCAGCAGTGGGCCGGGACAGGGGGCTGGTTTGGCCAAAAACATTCAGTACTTC.

This clonotype was seen ten or more times. This chain uses TRBV7-8 with TRBJ2-7; D unresolved. V dropped 6 bases and J dropped 1 base, with 7 bases sitting between them. Germline V gene data show CDR1 as SGHVS and CDR2 as FQNEAQ. The CDR3 length is 12 residues. CDR3 DNA: TGTGCCAGCAGGGCCCCTTCCTACGAGCAGTACTTC. Its translation is CASRAPSYEQYF.

To note about this clonotype: The junction shows a germline mismatch at one end, possibly a read error. This sequence joins TRBV7-2 and TRBJ1-2; possible D gene TRBD1, 5 bases. The CDR3 sequence is 12 residues long. In germline, CDR1 is SGHTA, CDR2 FQGNSA. Here the CDR3 reads CVSRGAASGYTF. Here the CDR3 DNA reads TGTGTCAGCAGAGGGGCAGCTTCTGGCTACACCTTC.

The chain carries TRBV6-1 and TRBJ2-3, with 11 bases that match TRBD2. This CDR3 has 17 residues. The germline gives CDR1 MNHNS, CDR2 SASEGT. Trimming took 7 bases from V and 3 from J; bases not matched to a gene: 12. As DNA, the CDR3 is TGTGCCAGCACCTATCCGGTTAGCGGGAGGGGAACAGATACGCAGTATTTT. It is translated as CASTYPVSGRGTDTQYF.

The gene calls are TRBV27 and TRBJ2-3, with TRBD1 identical over 9 bases. J was trimmed by 4 bases and V by 6 bases; bases with no gene match: 5. The CDR3 totals 14 residues. Germline CDR1 is MNHEY and CDR2 is SMNVEV (reference sequence). The CDR3 region is CASSRDRVSDTQYF. CDR3 bases: TGTGCCAGCAGCCGGGACAGGGTTTCAGATACGCAGTATTTT.

Ten or more counts support this clonotype. J is TRBJ2-3 and V is TRBV5-1; no definite D call. Trimming shortened V by 0 bases and J by 0 bases, and 8 bases separated the two germline ends. The V gene's germline CDR1 is SGHRS and CDR2 YFSETQ. The CDR3 runs 15 residues. The CDR3 spells CASSLGASSTDTQYF. CDR3 coding DNA: TGCGCCAGCAGCTTGGGGGCTTCCAGCACAGATACGCAGTATTTT.

V and J are TRBV20-1 and TRBJ2-1, with TRBD1 identical over 8 bases. V was pared by 5 bases and J by 8 bases, with 5 bases of the junction left unmatched. This CDR3 comprises 12 residues. Germline CDR1 DFQATT, CDR2 SNEGSKA (reference sequence). The CDR3 DNA sequence: TGCAGTGCTCCCGGACAGGGTCATGAGCAGTTCTTC. It codes for CSAPGQGHEQFF.

CDR3 DNA: TGTGCCAGCAGTCCCCAGGGTTGGGACACTGAAGCTTTCTTT. It translates to CASSPQGWDTEAFF. J is TRBJ1-1 and V is TRBV27; tentative D call: TRBD1 (5 bases). This CDR3 has 14 residues. Germline CDR1 MNHEY, CDR2 SMNVEV (reference sequence). The V end was cut by 5 bases, the J end by 3 bases, with 13 bases between.

The J gene is TRBJ2-3, the V gene TRBV30; 8 bases match TRBD2. Germline loops: CDR1 GTSNPN, CDR2 SVGIG (reference sequence). V was pared by 0 bases and J by 3 bases, with 2 bases of the junction left unmatched. This CDR3 region has 14 residues. For the CDR3, the DNA is TGTGCCTGGAGTGTACTAGCGGATACAGATACGCAGTATTTT. Translating gives CAWSVLADTDTQYF.